This entry lists 27 T cell receptor beta chains sequenced from one sample in a study of T cell repertoires in cytomegalovirus infection. TCRdb processed the reads anew with MiXCR; each CDR3 protein has one entry. The table records around 550,000 distinct CDR3 sequences, about 26% of them present only once. The sample was PBMCs. The source is a human donor in good health (CMV status not recorded). Some clones in this sample may be carry-over from other donors' samples.

The chain links TRBV27 to TRBJ2-3, with D unclear. CDR1 and CDR2 (germline): MNHEY, SMNVEV (reference sequence). V dropped 6 bases and J dropped 1 base, with 14 bases sitting between them. The CDR3 has 15 residues. CDR3 DNA sequence: TGTGCCAGCAGCTACCGATTCGCGGGCACAGATACGCAGTATTTT. Encoded protein: CASSYRFAGTDTQYF.

This clonotype appeared a few times. The chain links TRBV7-9 to TRBJ2-3; 8 bases match TRBD2. Germline V gene sequence: CDR1 SEHNR, CDR2 FQNEAQ (reference sequence). The length of the CDR3 is 15 residues. With V trimmed by 6 bases and J by 0 bases, 5 bases remained unmatched. CDR3 residues: CASSISGASTDTQYF. The CDR3 bases are TGTGCCAGCAGTATTAGCGGGGCAAGCACAGATACGCAGTATTTT.

This chain links TRBV6-9 with TRBJ2-7; 9 bases match TRBD1. Germline V gives CDR1 MNHGY, CDR2 SVAAGI. The CDR3 contains 15 residues. V was clipped by 3 bases and J by 2 bases; unmatched bases: 5. CDR3 coding DNA: TGTGCCAGCAGTTACTGGGACAGGGACGCCTACGAGCAGTACTTC. It codes for CASSYWDRDAYEQYF.

The chain combines TRBV13 with TRBJ2-3; tentative D call: TRBD2 (5 bases). Between the trimmed V and J ends, which lost 5 bases and 3 bases, there was a span of 15 bases. CDR1 PRHDT and CDR2 FYEKMQ come from the germline V gene (reference sequence). The CDR3 spans 15 residues. The CDR3 region has the DNA TGTGCCAGCAGCCCCCCCAGCGGAGTAACAGATACGCAGTATTTT. This translates into CASSPPSGVTDTQYF. Filled out from reference TRBV13 and TRBJ2-3, the complete variable domain reads AAGVIQSPRHLIKEKRETATLKCYPIPRHDTVYWYQQGPGQDPQFLISFYEKMQSDKGSIPDRFSAQQFSDYHSELNMSSLELGDSALYFCASSPPSGVTDTQYFGPGTRLTVL.

The rearrangement joins TRBV29-1 to TRBJ2-6; no reliable D call. CDR3 length: 13 amino acids. The germline V gene encodes CDR1 SQVTM and CDR2 ANQGSEA. The V end lost 8 bases, the J end lost 4 bases, and 12 bases lay between the germline ends. The CDR3 reads CSIRVPGANVLTF. CDR3 in DNA: TGCAGCATACGGGTCCCCGGGGCCAACGTCCTGACTTTC.

The rearrangement uses TRBV27 and TRBJ1-4; tentative D call: TRBD1 (6 bases). This CDR3 is 14 amino acids long. Germline V lookup: CDR1 MNHEY, CDR2 SMNVEV (reference sequence). Trimming cost V 5 bases and J 8 bases, with 15 bases left between them. The CDR3 reads CASSERRGQEKLFF. The CDR3 DNA sequence: TGTGCCAGCAGTGAGAGGCGGGGGCAGGAAAAACTGTTTTTT.

This chain links TRBV28 with TRBJ2-5; 7 positions match TRBD1. CDR1 is MDHEN, CDR2 SYDVKM, per germline. Germline trimming cut 5 bases from V and 4 bases from J; bases unmatched to any gene: 7. This CDR3 is 14 amino acids long. CDR3 in amino acids: CASSLDRVGETQYF. DNA for the CDR3: TGTGCCAGCAGTCTTGACAGGGTGGGAGAGACCCAGTACTTC. The entire variable domain, with the rest obtained from reference TRBV28 and TRBJ2-5, is as follows: DVKVTQSSRYLVKRTGEKVFLECVQDMDHENMFWYRQDPGLGLRLIYFSYDVKMKEKGDIPEGYSVSREKKERFSLILESASTNQTSMYLCASSLDRVGETQYFGPGTRLLVL.

This clonotype was observed a handful of times. The V call is TRBV4-1, the J call TRBJ2-1; 9 bases agree with TRBD2. The germline CDR1 and CDR2 sequences are MGHRA and YSYEKL. The CDR3 is made up of 16 amino acids. V shed 2 bases and J 14 bases; nucleotides not matched to a gene: 16. CDR3 sequence: CASSQYLGGAGGLKFF. CDR3 bases: TGCGCCAGCAGCCAATACCTGGGGGGCGCGGGAGGGTTAAAGTTCTTC.

The rearrangement links TRBV12-3 or TRBV12-4 to TRBJ2-5, with 11 bases fitting TRBD2. V lost 3 bases and J lost 4; bases outside the gene matches: 7. The CDR3 contains 16 residues. The CDR3 sequence: CASSFDLAGGGETQYF. In nucleotides, the CDR3 is TGTGCCAGCAGTTTTGATCTAGCGGGAGGCGGAGAGACCCAGTACTTC.

This clonotype has a handful of counts. The chain has TRBV12-5 and TRBJ2-1, with 7 bases identical to TRBD2. V lost 3 bases and J lost 2; bases outside the gene matches: 1. This CDR3 is built from 14 residues. From germline, CDR1 is LGHNT and CDR2 FRNRAP. The CDR3 sequence is CASGFGTTYNEQFF. For the CDR3, the DNA is TGTGCTAGTGGTTTCGGGACTACCTACAATGAGCAGTTCTTC.

At least ten counts were recorded for this clonotype. V usage is TRBV29-1 and J usage is TRBJ2-5; 7 bases are shared with TRBD1. This CDR3 is 14 amino acids long. V trimming: 7 bases; J trimming: 4 bases; junction bases outside the gene matches: 12. Per the germline V gene, CDR1 is SQVTM and CDR2 is ANQGSEA. The CDR3 protein is CSARTRGIGETQYF. CDR3 bases: TGCAGCGCCCGAACCAGGGGGATCGGAGAGACCCAGTACTTC.

This chain uses TRBV29-1 with TRBJ1-2; possible D gene TRBD1, 5 bases. CDR1 and CDR2 (germline): SQVTM, ANQGSEA. The CDR3 is 13 amino acids. Deletions cut 0 bases from V and 4 bases from J, with 9 bases between. CDR3 DNA: TGCAGCGTTGAAGATCAGGGCTCCTATGGCTACACCTTC. Translating it yields CSVEDQGSYGYTF.

The chain has TRBV11-2 and TRBJ2-1, with D maybe TRBD2 (6 bases). The germline CDR1 and CDR2 sequences are SGHAT and FQNNGV. CDR3 length: 16 amino acids. The germline V and J ends were trimmed by 5 bases and 2 bases, with 16 bases remaining between them. The CDR3 spells CASSASGSPAYNEQFF. Here the CDR3 DNA reads TGTGCCAGCAGCGCAAGCGGGTCTCCCGCCTACAATGAGCAGTTCTTC.

This clonotype was seen more than once but under ten times. The gene calls are TRBV23-1 and TRBJ2-2; 12 bases match TRBD1. TRBV23-1 is annotated as an ORF whose role is uncertain. Trimming cost V 2 bases and J 6 bases; bases outside gene matches: 13. The CDR3 contains 19 residues. The CDR3 spells CASSQATGQGAWVAGELFF. In DNA, the CDR3 is TGCGCCAGCAGTCAAGCCACGGGACAGGGGGCTTGGGTTGCCGGGGAGCTGTTTTTT.

This clonotype was counted a few times. This sequence joins TRBV7-2 and TRBJ1-1; TRBD1 matches at 11 bases. The germline CDR1 and CDR2 sequences are SGHTA and FQGNSA. The CDR3 has 15 residues. V dropped 5 bases and J dropped 4; count of bases not matched to a gene: 6. This CDR3 reads CASSQRTGGITEAFF. For the CDR3, the DNA is TGTGCCAGCAGCCAAAGGACAGGGGGCATCACTGAAGCTTTCTTT.

The chain recombines TRBV30 with TRBJ1-1; the D is unclear. Germline values: CDR1 GTSNPN, CDR2 SVGIG (reference sequence). V was shortened by 4 bases and J by 0 bases, with 18 bases between the two germline ends. This CDR3 is built from 16 residues. The CDR3 loop is CAWTGYVRKMNTEAFF. CDR3 nucleotides: TGTGCCTGGACTGGGTATGTAAGGAAAATGAACACTGAAGCTTTCTTT. Looking up the rest from reference TRBV30 and TRBJ1-1 gives the full variable domain: SQTIHQWPATLVQPVGSPLSLECTVEGTSNPNLYWYRQAAGRGLQLLFYSVGIGQISSEVPQNLSASRPQDRQFILSSKKLLLSDSGFYLCAWTGYVRKMNTEAFFGQGTRLTVV.

This clonotype appeared once. V and J are TRBV29-1 and TRBJ2-5; TRBD1 is a possible D gene (5 bases). The CDR3 consists of 11 residues. Germline lookup yields CDR1 SQVTM and CDR2 ANQGSEA. V shed 7 bases and J shed 4 bases, with 10 bases lying between them. CDR3 protein: CSGGPRETQYF. CDR3 DNA sequence: TGCAGCGGGGGCCCTCGAGAGACCCAGTACTTC.

This clonotype came up many times. CDR3 bases: TGTGCCAGCAGCTTGACGGAACGACAGAGGATGAACACTGAAGCTTTCTTT. Its protein product is CASSLTERQRMNTEAFF. This chain links TRBV7-8 with TRBJ1-1; perhaps TRBD1 as D (5 bases). The V and J ends lost 3 bases and 0 bases respectively, with 17 bases between them. The germline gives CDR1 SGHVS, CDR2 FQNEAQ. CDR3 length: 17 amino acids.

The chain combines TRBV13 with TRBJ1-2; D is undetermined. The CDR3 length is 14 residues. From germline, CDR1 is PRHDT and CDR2 FYEKMQ (reference sequence). V was cut by 4 bases and J by 4 bases, with 13 bases left in between. The CDR3 DNA sequence: TGTGCCAGCAGCTATCCTCGGCGAAGCTATGGCTACACCTTC. Its translation is CASSYPRRSYGYTF. Supplemented by reference TRBV13 and TRBJ1-2, the full variable domain reads AAGVIQSPRHLIKEKRETATLKCYPIPRHDTVYWYQQGPGQDPQFLISFYEKMQSDKGSIPDRFSAQQFSDYHSELNMSSLELGDSALYFCASSYPRRSYGYTFGSGTRLTVV.

The rearrangement uses TRBV28 and TRBJ2-2; TRBD1 agrees at 7 bases. The CDR3 consists of 14 residues. After removal of 2 bases from V and 6 bases from J, the junction contained 3 bases not matched to a gene. Germline loops: CDR1 MDHEN, CDR2 SYDVKM. The CDR3 spells CASSLPDRAGELFF. The CDR3 nucleotides read TGTGCCAGCAGTTTACCCGACAGGGCCGGGGAGCTGTTTTTT.

The chain employs TRBV20-1 and TRBJ2-7; possibly TRBD1 for D (7 bases). This CDR3 region has 12 residues. The germline CDR1 and CDR2 sequences are DFQATT and SNEGSKA (reference sequence). V gave up 6 bases and J gave up 6 bases, with 15 bases separating them. The CDR3 DNA reads as TGCAGTGCGAGCAGGGGGGTCTCCGAGCAGTACTTC. This encodes CSASRGVSEQYF.

This chain connects TRBV20-1 to TRBJ2-5; 7 positions agree with TRBD2. Germline V gene lookup returns CDR1 DFQATT and CDR2 SNEGSKA (reference sequence). With 6 bases clipped from V and 1 base from J, the junction kept 20 bases outside the gene matches. The CDR3 spans 18 residues. The CDR3 nucleotides are TGCAGTGCCCAAGGGCTGGGACTATCGGCTACGCGCCAAGAGACCCAGTACTTC. Residues: CSAQGLGLSATRQETQYF.

Worth noting for this clonotype: Germline and junction disagree at one end, which may indicate a read error. The rearrangement uses TRBV11-2 and TRBJ2-5; either TRBD1 or TRBD2 may supply D (5 bases each). The CDR3 extends over 14 amino acids. Per the germline V gene, CDR1 is SGHAT and CDR2 is FQNNGV. CDR3 nucleotide sequence: TGTGCCAGCAGCCAGTCTCTTGTGGGGGAGACCCAGTCCTTC. It yields the protein CASSQSLVGETQSF. Drawing the rest from reference TRBV11-2 and TRBJ2-5, the complete variable domain is EAGVAQSPRYKIIEKRQSVAFWCNPISGHATLYWYQQILGQGPKLLIQFQNNGVVDDSQLPKDRFSAERLKGVDSTLKIQPAKLEDSAVYLCASSQSLVGETQSFGPGTRLLVL.

V gene TRBV4-3 combines with J gene TRBJ2-1; D remains unclear. Looked up from germline, CDR1 is LGHNA and CDR2 is YSLEER. The CDR3 sequence is 18 residues long. V lost 1 base and J 3 bases, leaving 19 bases between the germline ends. DNA for the CDR3: TGCGCCAGCAGCCAAGTTGGCCCAATGTTTGGTGACTACAATGAGCAGTTCTTC. As protein: CASSQVGPMFGDYNEQFF.

The chain links TRBV19 to TRBJ2-1; D unresolved. The germline V and J ends were trimmed by 6 bases and 4 bases, with 7 bases remaining between them. CDR1 and CDR2 from the germline V gene are LNHDA and SQIVND (reference sequence). The CDR3 spans 12 residues. CDR3 coding DNA: TGTGCCAGTAGATCTCCGTACAATGAGCAGTTCTTC. Encoded protein: CASRSPYNEQFF.

This sequence joins TRBV18 and TRBJ1-2; D is unresolved. Trimming took 3 bases from V and 4 from J, leaving 9 bases between them. CDR3 length: 13 residues. Germline V CDR1 and CDR2: KGHSH, LQKENI. The CDR3 DNA sequence: TGTGCCAGCTCACCTGACGGGCTCTATGGCTACACCTTC. Residues: CASSPDGLYGYTF.

This chain uses TRBV7-9 with TRBJ2-2; 7 bases fit TRBD2. Unmatched junction bases numbered 11, after V lost 5 bases and J lost 2 bases. Germline CDR1 is SEHNR and CDR2 is FQNEAQ (reference sequence). The CDR3 loop spans 17 amino acids. CDR3 protein: CASSPVEWGLNTGELFF. The CDR3 nucleotides are TGTGCCAGCAGCCCCGTCGAGTGGGGACTAAACACCGGGGAGCTGTTTTTT. Variable domain in full (rest from reference TRBV7-9 and TRBJ2-2): DTGVSQNPRHKITKRGQNVTFRCDPISEHNRLYWYRQTLGQGPEFLTYFQNEAQLEKSRLLSDRFSAERPKGSFSTLEIQRTEQGDSAMYLCASSPVEWGLNTGELFFGEGSRLTVL.